The T cell receptor (beta chain) described here comes from a study of blood T cell repertoires in COVID-19. Study-level background: COVID-19 samples collected from the United States, Italy and Spain covered acute and convalescent phases. In each case, the material was cDNA or gDNA derived from T cells, B-cell-depleted T cells, or PBMCs.

Clones were read by immunoSEQ multiplex PCR, and TCRdb kept only the in-frame ones, dropping some. The profile shows about 93,000 clones, about 77% of them singletons. Germline V gene lookup returns CDR1 KGHSH and CDR2 LQKENI. There are 13 residues in the CDR3. Deletions cut 3 bases from V and 2 bases from J, with 7 bases between. This receptor was taken from a human donor in a cohort sampled during active COVID-19. The sample consisted of peripheral blood. The rearrangement joins TRBV18 to TRBJ2-5; a possible D gene is TRBD2 (6 bases). The CDR3 nucleotides are TGTGCCAGCTCACCCGGGACTCAAGAGACCCAGTACTTC. This translates into CASSPGTQETQYF.